This T cell receptor beta chain was captured in a study of T cell responses to AZD1222 COVID-19 vaccine. Background on the study: Investigators merged groups given second doses at roughly 4 or roughly 12 weeks. Study-wide points: Repertoires were obtained only post-peak T cell response.

To note about this clone: Its target is unknown.

Only in-frame clones appear in the TCRdb table, and some are missing; sequencing was by immunoSEQ multiplex PCR. The sample holds tens of thousands of clones; roughly 80% are singletons and the top ten take 6.6%. Germline V gene lookup returns CDR1 SGHTS and CDR2 YDEGEE. The CDR3 has 17 residues. Trimming at V came to 5 bases and at J to 0 bases, leaving 8 bases not matched to a gene. J is TRBJ1-3 and V is TRBV5-8; 10 positions agree with TRBD1. Sequencing was performed on peripheral blood, taken on day 0 of AZD1222 vaccination. The sequence derives from an adult in good health. The CDR3: CASSRQGALSSGNTIYF. The CDR3 DNA reads as TGTGCCAGCAGTAGACAGGGGGCGTTGAGCTCTGGAAACACCATATATTTT.